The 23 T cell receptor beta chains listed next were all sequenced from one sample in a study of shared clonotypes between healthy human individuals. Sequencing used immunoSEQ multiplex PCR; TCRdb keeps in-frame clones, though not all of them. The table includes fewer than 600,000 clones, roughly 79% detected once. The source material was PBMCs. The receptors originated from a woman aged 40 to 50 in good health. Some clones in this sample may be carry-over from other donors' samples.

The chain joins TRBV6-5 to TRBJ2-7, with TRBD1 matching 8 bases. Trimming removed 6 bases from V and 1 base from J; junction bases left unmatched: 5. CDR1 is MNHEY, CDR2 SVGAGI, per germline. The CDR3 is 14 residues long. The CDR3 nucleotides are TGTGCCAGCAGCGCGGACAGGGTATCCTACGAGCAGTACTTC. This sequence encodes CASSADRVSYEQYF.

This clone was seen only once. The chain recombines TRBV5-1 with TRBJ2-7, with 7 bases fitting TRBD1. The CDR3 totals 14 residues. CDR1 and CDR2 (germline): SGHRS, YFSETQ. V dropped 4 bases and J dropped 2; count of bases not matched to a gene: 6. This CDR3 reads CASSDGQATYEQYF. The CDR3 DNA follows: TGCGCCAGCAGCGATGGACAGGCCACCTACGAGCAGTACTTC. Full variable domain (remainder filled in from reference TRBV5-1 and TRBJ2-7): KAGVTQTPRYLIKTRGQQVTLSCSPISGHRSVSWYQQTPGQGLQFLFEYFSETQRNKGNFPGRFSGRQFSNSRSEMNVSTLELGDSALYLCASSDGQATYEQYFGPGTRLTVT.

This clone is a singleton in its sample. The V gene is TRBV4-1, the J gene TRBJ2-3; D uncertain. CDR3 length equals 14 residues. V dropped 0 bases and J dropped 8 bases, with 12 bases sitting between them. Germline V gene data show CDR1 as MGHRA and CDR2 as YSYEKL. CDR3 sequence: CASSQETGYRTQYF. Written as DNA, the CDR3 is TGCGCCAGCAGCCAAGAAACGGGTTATCGTACGCAGTATTTT.

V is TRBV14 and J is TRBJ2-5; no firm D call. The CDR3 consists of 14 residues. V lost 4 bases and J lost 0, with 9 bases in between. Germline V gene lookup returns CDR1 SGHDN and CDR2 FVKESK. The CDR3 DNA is TGTGCCAGCAGCCCCGACTGGTACCAAGAGACCCAGTACTTC. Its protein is CASSPDWYQETQYF.

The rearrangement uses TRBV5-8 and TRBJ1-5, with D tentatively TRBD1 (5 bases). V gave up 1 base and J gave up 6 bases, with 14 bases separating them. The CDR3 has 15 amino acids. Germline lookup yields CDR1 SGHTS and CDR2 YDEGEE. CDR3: CASSLIRGKGQPQHF. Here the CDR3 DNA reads TGTGCCAGCAGCTTGATACGGGGGAAGGGTCAGCCCCAGCATTTT.

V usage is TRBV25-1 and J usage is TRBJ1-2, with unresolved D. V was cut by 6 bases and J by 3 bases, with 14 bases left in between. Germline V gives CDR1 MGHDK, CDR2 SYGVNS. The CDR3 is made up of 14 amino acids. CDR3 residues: CASSPTDTYYGYTF. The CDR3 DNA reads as TGTGCCAGCAGCCCTACCGACACCTACTATGGCTACACCTTC.

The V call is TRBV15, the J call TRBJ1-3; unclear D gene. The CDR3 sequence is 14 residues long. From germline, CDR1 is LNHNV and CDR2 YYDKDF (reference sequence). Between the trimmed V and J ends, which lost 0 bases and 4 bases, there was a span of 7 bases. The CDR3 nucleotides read TGTGCCACCAGCAGAGAGGGTTACGGAAACACCATATATTTT. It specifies CATSREGYGNTIYF.

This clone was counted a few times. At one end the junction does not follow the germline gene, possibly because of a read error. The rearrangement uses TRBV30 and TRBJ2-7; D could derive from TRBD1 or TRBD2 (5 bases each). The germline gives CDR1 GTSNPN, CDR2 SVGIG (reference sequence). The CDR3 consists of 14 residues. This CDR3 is CAWSDPGTGNPGLF. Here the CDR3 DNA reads TGTGCCTGGAGTGACCCTGGAACCGGGAACCCGGGGCTCTTC.

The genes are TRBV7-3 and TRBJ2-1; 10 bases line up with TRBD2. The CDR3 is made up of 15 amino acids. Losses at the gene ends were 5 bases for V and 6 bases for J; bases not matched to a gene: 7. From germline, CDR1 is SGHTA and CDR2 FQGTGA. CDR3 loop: CASSQVLAGANEQFF. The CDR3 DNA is TGTGCCAGCAGCCAAGTGCTAGCGGGAGCCAATGAGCAGTTCTTC.

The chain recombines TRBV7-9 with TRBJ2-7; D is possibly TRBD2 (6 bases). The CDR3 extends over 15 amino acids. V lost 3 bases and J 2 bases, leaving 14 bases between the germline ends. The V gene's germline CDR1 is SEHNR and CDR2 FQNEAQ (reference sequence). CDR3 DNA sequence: TGTGCCAGCAGCTTTATGCTTAGCGGTACCTACGAGCAGTACTTC. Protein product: CASSFMLSGTYEQYF.

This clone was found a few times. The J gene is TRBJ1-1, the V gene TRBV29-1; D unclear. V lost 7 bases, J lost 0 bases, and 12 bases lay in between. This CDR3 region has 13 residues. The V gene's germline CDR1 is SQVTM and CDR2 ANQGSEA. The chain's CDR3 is CSARLDLNTEAFF. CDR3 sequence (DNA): TGCAGCGCCCGTTTAGACCTGAACACTGAAGCTTTCTTT.

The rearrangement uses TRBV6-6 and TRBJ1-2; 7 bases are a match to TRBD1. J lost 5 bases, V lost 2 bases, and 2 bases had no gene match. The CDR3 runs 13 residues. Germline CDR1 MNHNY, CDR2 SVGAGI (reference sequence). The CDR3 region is CASSYDREYGYTF. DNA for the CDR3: TGTGCCAGCAGTTACGACAGGGAGTATGGCTACACCTTC.

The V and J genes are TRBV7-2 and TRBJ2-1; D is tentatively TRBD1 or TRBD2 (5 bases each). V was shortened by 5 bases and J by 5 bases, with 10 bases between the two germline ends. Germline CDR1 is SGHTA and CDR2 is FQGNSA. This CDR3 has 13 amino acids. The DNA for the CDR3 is TGTGCCAGCAGCCGGGGCCCGGACAATGAGCAGTTCTTC. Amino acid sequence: CASSRGPDNEQFF.

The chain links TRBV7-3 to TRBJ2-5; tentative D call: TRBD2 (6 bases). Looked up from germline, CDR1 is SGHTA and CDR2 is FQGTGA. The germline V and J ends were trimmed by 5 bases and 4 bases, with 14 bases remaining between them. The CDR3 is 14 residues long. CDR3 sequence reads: CASSPQRRGETQYF. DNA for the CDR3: TGTGCCAGCAGCCCGCAAAGGCGGGGAGAGACCCAGTACTTC.

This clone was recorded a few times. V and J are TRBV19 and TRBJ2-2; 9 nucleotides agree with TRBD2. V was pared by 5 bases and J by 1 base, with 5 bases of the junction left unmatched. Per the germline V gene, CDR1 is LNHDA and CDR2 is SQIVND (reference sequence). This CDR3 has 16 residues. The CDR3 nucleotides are TGTGCCAGTAGTGGTCCTAGCGGGGTGAACACCGGGGAGCTGTTTTTT. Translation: CASSGPSGVNTGELFF.

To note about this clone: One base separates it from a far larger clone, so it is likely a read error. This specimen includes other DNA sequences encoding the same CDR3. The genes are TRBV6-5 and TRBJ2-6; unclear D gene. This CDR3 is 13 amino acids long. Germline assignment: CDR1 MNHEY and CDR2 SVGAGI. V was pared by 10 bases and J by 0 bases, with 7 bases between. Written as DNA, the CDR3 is TGTGCCACCGGAAGCTCTGGGGCCAACGTCCTGACTTTC. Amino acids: CATGSSGANVLTF.

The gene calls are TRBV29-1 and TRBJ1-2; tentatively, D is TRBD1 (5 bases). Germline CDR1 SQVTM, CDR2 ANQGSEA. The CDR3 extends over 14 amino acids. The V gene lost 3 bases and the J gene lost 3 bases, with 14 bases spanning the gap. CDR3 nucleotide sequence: TGCAGCGTTGAGGGGGGAGACAGCGACTATGGCTACACCTTC. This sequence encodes CSVEGGDSDYGYTF.

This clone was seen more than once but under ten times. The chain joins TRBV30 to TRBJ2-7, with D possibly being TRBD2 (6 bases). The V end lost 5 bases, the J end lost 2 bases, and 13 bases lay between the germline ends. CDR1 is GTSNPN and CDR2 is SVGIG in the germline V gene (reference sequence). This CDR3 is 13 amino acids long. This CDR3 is CAWREYGTYEQYF. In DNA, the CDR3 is TGTGCCTGGCGGGAGTACGGGACCTACGAGCAGTACTTC.

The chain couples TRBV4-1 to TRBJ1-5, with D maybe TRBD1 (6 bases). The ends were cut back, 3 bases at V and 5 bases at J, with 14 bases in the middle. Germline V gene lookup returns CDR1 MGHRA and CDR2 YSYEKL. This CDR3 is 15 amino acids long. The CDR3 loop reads CASSHDRRGDQPQHF. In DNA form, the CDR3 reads TGCGCCAGCAGCCATGACAGGCGGGGGGATCAGCCCCAGCATTTT.

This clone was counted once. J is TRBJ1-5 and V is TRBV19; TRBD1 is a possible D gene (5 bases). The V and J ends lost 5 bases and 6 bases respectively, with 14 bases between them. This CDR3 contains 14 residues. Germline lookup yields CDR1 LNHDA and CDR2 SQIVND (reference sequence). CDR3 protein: CASSQRGESQPQHF. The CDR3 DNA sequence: TGTGCCAGTAGTCAAAGAGGGGAGAGTCAGCCCCAGCATTTT.

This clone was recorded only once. In DNA form, the CDR3 reads TGCGCCAGCAGCCGGGAGGGCGGGGACATTCAGTACTTC. Protein sequence: CASSREGGDIQYF. The chain links TRBV4-1 to TRBJ2-4, with 7 bases that match TRBD2. The CDR3 is made up of 13 amino acids. V shed 4 bases, J shed 8 bases, and the junction held 5 bases outside the gene matches. The germline V gene encodes CDR1 MGHRA and CDR2 YSYEKL.

The CDR3 loop is CASTRENEKLFF. The DNA for the CDR3 is TGTGCCAGCACCAGAGAAAATGAAAAACTGTTTTTT. The J gene is TRBJ1-4, the V gene TRBV2; unclear D gene. The germline V gene encodes CDR1 SNHLY and CDR2 FYNNEI. Deletions cut 7 bases from V and 5 bases from J, with 8 bases between. The CDR3 consists of 12 residues.

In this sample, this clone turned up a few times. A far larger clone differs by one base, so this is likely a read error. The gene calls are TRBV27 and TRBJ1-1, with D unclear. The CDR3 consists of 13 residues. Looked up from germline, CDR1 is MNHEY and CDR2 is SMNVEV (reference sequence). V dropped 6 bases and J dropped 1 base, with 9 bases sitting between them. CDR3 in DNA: TGTGCCAGCAGCAAGAGGGAGAACACTGAAGCTTTCTTT. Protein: CASSKRENTEAFF.